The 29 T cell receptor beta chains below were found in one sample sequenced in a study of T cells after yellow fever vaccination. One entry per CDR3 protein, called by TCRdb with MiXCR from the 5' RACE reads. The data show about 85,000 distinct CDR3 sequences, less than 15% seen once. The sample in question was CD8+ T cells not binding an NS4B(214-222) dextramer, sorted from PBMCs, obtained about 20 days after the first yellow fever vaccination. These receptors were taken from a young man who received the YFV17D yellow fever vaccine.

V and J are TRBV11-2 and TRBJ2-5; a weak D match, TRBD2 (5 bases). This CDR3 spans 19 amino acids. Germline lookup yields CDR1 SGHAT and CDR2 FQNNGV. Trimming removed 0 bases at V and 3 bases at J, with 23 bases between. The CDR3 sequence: CASSLDLSFRSAEEETQYF. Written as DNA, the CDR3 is TGTGCCAGCAGCTTAGACCTCAGCTTCAGAAGCGCGGAGGAAGAGACCCAGTACTTC.

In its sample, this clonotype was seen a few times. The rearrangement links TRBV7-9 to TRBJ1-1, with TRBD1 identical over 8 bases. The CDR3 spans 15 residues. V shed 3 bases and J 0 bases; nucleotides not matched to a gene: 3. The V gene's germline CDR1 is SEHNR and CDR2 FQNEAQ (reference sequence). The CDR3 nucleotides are TGTGCCAGCAGCTTCGGACAGGGAATGAACACTGAAGCTTTCTTT. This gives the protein CASSFGQGMNTEAFF.

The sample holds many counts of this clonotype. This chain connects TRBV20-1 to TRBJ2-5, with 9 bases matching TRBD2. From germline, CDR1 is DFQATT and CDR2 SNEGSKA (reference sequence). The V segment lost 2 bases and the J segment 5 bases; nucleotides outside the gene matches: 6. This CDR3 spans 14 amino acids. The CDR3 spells CSARPGTSRETQYF. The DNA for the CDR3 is TGCAGTGCTAGACCCGGGACTAGCAGGGAGACCCAGTACTTC.

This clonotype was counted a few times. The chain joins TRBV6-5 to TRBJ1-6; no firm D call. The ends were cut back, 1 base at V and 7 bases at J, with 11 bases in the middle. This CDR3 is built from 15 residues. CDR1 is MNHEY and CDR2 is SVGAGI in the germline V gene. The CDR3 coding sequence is TGTGCCAGCAGTTACTATCCGGAAGGGAATTCACCCCTCCACTTT. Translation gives CASSYYPEGNSPLHF.

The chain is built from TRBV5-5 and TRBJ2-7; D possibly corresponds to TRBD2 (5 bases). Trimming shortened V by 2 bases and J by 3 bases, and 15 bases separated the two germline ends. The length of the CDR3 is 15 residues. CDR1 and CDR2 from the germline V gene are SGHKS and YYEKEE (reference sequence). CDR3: CASSFRVGGGYEQYV. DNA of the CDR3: TGTGCCAGCAGCTTTAGGGTCGGAGGTGGCTACGAGCAGTACGTC.

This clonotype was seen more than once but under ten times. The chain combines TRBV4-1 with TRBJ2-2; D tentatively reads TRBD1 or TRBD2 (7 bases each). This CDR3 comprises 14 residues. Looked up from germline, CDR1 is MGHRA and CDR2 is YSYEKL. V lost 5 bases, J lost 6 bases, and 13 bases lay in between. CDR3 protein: CASSVAGGAGELFF. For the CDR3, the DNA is TGCGCCAGCAGCGTGGCAGGGGGGGCCGGGGAGCTGTTTTTT.

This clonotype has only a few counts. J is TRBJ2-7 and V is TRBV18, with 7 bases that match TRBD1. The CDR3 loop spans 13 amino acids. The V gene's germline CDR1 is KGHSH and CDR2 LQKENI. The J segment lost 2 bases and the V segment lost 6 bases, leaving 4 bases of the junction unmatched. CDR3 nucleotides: TGTGCCAGCTCCGGCGACAGGGCCTACGAGCAGTACTTC. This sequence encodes CASSGDRAYEQYF. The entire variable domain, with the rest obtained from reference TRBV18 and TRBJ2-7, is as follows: NAGVMQNPRHLVRRRGQEARLRCSPMKGHSHVYWYRQLPEEGLKFMVYLQKENIIDESGMPKERFSAEFPKEGPSILRIQQVVRGDSAAYFCASSGDRAYEQYFGPGTRLTVT.

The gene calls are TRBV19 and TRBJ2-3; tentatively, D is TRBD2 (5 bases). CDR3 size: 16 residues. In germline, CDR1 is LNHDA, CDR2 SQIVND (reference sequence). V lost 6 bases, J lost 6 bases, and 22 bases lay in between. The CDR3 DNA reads TGTGCCAGTAGACCCCCGGGATCCTGGAGGTCGGATACGCAGTATTTT. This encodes CASRPPGSWRSDTQYF.

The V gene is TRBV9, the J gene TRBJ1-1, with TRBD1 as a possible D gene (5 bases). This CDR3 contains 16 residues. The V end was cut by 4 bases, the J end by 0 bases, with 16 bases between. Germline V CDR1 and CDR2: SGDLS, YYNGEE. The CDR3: CASSPSSGTLNTEAFF. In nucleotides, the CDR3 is TGTGCCAGCAGCCCCAGCTCAGGGACCCTGAACACTGAAGCTTTCTTT. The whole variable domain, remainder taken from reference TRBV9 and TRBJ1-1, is DSGVTQTPKHLITATGQRVTLRCSPRSGDLSVYWYQQSLDQGLQFLIQYYNGEERAKGNILERFSAQQFPDLHSELNLSSLELGDSALYFCASSPSSGTLNTEAFFGQGTRLTVV.

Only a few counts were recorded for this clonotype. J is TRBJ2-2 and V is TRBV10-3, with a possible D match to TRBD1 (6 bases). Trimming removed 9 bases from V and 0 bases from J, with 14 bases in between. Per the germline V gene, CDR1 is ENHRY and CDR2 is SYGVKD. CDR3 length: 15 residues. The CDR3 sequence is CAIMDSDANTGELFF. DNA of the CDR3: TGTGCCATAATGGACAGCGACGCGAACACCGGGGAGCTGTTTTTT.

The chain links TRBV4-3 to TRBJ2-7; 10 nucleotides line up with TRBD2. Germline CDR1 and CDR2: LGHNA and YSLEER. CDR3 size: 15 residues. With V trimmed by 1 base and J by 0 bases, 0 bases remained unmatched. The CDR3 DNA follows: TGCGCCAGCAGCCAAGTAGCGGGGGGCTCCTACGAGCAGTACTTC. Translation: CASSQVAGGSYEQYF.

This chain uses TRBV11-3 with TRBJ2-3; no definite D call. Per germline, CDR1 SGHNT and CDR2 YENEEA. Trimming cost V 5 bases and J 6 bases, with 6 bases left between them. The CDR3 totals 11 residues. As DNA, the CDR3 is TGTGCCAGCAGCGGATCCGATACGCAGTATTTT. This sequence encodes CASSGSDTQYF.

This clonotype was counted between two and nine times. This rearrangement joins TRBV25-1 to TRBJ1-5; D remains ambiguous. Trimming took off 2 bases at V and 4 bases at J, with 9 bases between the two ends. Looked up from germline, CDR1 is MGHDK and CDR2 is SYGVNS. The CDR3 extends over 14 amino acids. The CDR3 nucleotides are TGTGCCAGCAGTGAAGGGTCAGATAATCAGCCCCAGCATTTT. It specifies CASSEGSDNQPQHF.

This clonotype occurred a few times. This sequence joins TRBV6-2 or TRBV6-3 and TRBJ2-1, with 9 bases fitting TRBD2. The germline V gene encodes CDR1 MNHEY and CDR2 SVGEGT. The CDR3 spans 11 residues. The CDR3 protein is CDAGGHNEQFF. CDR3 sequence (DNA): TGTGATGCGGGGGGGCACAATGAGCAGTTCTTC.

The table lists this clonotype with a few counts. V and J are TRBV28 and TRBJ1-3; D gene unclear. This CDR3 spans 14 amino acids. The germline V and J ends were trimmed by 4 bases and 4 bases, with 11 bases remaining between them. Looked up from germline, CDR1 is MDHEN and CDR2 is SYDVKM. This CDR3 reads CASSSGSRGNTIYF. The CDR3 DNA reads TGTGCCAGCAGTTCTGGGTCTCGGGGAAACACCATATATTTT.

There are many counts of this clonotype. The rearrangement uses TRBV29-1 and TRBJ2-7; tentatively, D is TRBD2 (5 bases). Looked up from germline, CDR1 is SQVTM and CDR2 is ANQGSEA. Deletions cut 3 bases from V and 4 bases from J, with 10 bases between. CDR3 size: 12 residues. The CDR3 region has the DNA TGCAGCGTTGATGTCACGGGATACGAGCAGTACTTC. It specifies CSVDVTGYEQYF.

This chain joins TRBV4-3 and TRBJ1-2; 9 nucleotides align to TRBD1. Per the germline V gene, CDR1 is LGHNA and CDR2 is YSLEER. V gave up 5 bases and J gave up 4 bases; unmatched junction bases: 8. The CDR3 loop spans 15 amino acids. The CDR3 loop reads CASSIRDREVYGYTF. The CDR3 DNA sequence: TGCGCCAGCAGCATCCGGGACAGGGAGGTCTATGGCTACACCTTC.

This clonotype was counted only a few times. The chain's CDR3 is CASSPGVNTGELFF. The CDR3 DNA sequence: TGCGCCAGCAGCCCCGGGGTAAACACCGGGGAGCTGTTTTTT. The V gene is TRBV4-3, the J gene TRBJ2-2, with D perhaps TRBD2 (5 bases). The CDR3 consists of 14 residues. The germline V gene encodes CDR1 LGHNA and CDR2 YSLEER. Trimming stripped 4 bases from V and 2 bases from J, with 8 bases between.

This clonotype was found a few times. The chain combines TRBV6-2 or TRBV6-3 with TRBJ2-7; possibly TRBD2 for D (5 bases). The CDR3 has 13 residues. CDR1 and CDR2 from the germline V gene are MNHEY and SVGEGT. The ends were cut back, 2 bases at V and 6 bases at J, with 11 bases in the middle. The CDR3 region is CASSYGLAVEQYV. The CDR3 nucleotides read TGTGCCAGCAGTTACGGTCTAGCTGTCGAGCAGTACGTC.

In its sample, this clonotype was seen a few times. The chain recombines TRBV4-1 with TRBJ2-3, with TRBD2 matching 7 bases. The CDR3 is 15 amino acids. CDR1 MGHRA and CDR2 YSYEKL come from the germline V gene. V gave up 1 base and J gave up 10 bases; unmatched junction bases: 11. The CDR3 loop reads CASSQVASGLDAQYF. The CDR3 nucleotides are TGCGCCAGCAGCCAAGTCGCTAGCGGCTTGGATGCGCAGTATTTT.

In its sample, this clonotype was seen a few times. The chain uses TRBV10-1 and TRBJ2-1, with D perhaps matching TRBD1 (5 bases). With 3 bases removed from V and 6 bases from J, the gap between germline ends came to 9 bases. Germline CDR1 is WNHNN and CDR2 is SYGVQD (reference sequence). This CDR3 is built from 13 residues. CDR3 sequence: CASSDAGRNEQFF. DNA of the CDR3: TGCGCCAGCAGTGACGCAGGGCGCAATGAGCAGTTCTTC.

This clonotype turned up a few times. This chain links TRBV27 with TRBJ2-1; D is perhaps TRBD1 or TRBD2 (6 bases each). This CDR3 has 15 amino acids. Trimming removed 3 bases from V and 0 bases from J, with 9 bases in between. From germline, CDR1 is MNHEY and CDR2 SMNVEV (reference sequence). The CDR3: CASSFGGPSYNEQFF. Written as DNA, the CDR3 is TGTGCCAGCAGTTTTGGGGGGCCCTCCTACAATGAGCAGTTCTTC.

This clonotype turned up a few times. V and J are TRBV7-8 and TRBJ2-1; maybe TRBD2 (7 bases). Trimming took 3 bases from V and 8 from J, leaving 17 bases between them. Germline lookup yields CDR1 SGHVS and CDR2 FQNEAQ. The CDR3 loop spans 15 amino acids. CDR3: CASSFREGGGYEQFF. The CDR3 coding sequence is TGTGCCAGCAGCTTCAGGGAGGGGGGAGGTTATGAGCAGTTCTTC. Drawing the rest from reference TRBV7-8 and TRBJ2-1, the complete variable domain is GAGVSQSPRYKVAKRGQDVALRCDPISGHVSLFWYQQALGQGPEFLTYFQNEAQLDKSGLPSDRFFAERPEGSVSTLKIQRTQQEDSAVYLCASSFREGGGYEQFFGPGTRLTVL.

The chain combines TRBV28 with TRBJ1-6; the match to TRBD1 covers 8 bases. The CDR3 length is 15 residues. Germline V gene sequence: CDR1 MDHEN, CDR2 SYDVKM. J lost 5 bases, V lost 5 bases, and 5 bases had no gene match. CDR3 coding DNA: TGTGCCAGCAGTACAGGGGGAGTAAATAATTCACCCCTCCACTTT. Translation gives CASSTGGVNNSPLHF.

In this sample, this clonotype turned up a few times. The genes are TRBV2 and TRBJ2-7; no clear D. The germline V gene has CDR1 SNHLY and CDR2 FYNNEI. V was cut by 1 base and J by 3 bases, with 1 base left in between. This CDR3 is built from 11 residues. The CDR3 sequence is CASSEGYEQYV. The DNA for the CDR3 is TGTGCCAGCAGTGAAGGCTACGAGCAGTACGTC.

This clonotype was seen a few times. Here the CDR3 reads CASAPPSGVTDTQYF. CDR3 DNA sequence: TGTGCCAGCGCCCCCCCCAGCGGGGTCACAGATACGCAGTATTTT. This chain connects TRBV12-3 or TRBV12-4 to TRBJ2-3; 7 bases match TRBD2. The CDR3 sequence is 15 residues long. Trimming took 8 bases from V and 2 from J; bases not matched to a gene: 10.

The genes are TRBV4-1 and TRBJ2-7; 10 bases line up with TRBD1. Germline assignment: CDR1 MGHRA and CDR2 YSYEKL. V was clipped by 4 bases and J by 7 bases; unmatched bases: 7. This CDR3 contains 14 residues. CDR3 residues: CASSPRQGAREQYF. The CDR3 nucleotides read TGCGCCAGCAGCCCGAGACAGGGGGCTCGGGAGCAGTACTTC.

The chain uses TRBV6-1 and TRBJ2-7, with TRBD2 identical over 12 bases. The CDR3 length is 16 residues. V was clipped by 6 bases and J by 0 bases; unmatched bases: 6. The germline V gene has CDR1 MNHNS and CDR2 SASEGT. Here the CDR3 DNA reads TGTGCCAGCAGGTGGACTAGCGGGGAACTCTCCTACGAGCAGTACTTC. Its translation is CASRWTSGELSYEQYF.

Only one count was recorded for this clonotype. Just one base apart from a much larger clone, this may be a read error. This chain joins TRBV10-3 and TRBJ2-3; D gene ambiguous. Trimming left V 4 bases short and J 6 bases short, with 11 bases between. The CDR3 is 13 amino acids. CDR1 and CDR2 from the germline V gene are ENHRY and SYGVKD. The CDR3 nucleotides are TGTGCCATCAGTGGCGCAGTGTACGATACGCAGTATTTT. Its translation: CAISGAVYDTQYF.